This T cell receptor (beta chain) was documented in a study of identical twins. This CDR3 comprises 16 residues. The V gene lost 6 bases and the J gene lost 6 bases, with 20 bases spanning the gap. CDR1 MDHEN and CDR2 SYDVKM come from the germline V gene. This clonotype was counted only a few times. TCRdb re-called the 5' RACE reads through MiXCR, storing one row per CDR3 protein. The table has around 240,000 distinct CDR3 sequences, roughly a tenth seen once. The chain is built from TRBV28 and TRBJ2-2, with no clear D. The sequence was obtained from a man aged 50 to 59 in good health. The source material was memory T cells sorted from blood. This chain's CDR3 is CASRKPDRLGSGELFF. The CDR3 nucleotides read TGTGCCAGCAGGAAACCGGACCGTCTAGGGTCCGGGGAGCTGTTTTTT.